The 15 T cell receptor beta chains below come from one sample, sequenced in a study of blood T cells in healthy people across ages. PCR was performed a second time for about 7 to 12 cycles using a sample-barcoded 5' primer and a J-beta primer mix. MiXCR was run by TCRdb on the 5' RACE reads, yielding one entry per CDR3 protein. Of 800,000 to 950,000 distinct CDR3 sequences detected, about 37% appear once; the ten largest clones hold 13%. The sequencing input was blood. These receptors came from a man younger than 30 in good health.

This chain joins TRBV12-3 or TRBV12-4 and TRBJ2-2, with D maybe TRBD1 (6 bases). The CDR3 has 16 amino acids. Trimming took off 6 bases at V and 4 bases at J, with 18 bases between the two ends. CDR3 residues: CASRTGTTYLTGELFF. CDR3 bases: TGTGCCAGCAGGACAGGAACAACCTACCTCACCGGGGAGCTGTTTTTT.

V and J are TRBV10-3 and TRBJ2-5; tentative D call: TRBD2 (6 bases). The V end lost 7 bases, the J end lost 1 base, and 16 bases lay between the germline ends. Germline V gene sequence: CDR1 ENHRY, CDR2 SYGVKD. The CDR3 has 15 residues. CDR3 in amino acids: CAIIGQGLSQETQYF. The CDR3 bases are TGTGCCATCATTGGGCAGGGACTTTCCCAAGAGACCCAGTACTTC.

This rearrangement joins TRBV15 to TRBJ1-6; 11 bases are a match to TRBD1. This CDR3 region has 17 residues. Germline assignment: CDR1 LNHNV and CDR2 YYDKDF (reference sequence). The V and J ends lost 5 bases and 9 bases, in that order; junction bases with no gene match: 12. CDR3 amino acids: CATSGTGGTYQSSPLHF. CDR3 nucleotides: TGTGCCACCAGCGGGACAGGGGGAACCTACCAGAGTTCACCCCTCCACTTT.

The chain combines TRBV12-3 or TRBV12-4 with TRBJ2-1; D possibly corresponds to TRBD1 (6 bases). V lost 7 bases to trimming and J lost 8 bases, with 18 bases between them. This CDR3 comprises 14 residues. The CDR3, as DNA: TGTGCCAGCACCCCCGGGACAAGGAACGATGAGCAGTTCTTC. Translated: CASTPGTRNDEQFF.

This clonotype was seen only a few times. The V and J genes are TRBV7-2 and TRBJ1-6, with D perhaps TRBD1 (6 bases). In germline, CDR1 is SGHTA, CDR2 FQGNSA. Trimming removed 4 bases at V and 9 bases at J, with 10 bases between. This CDR3 comprises 13 residues. For the CDR3, the DNA is TGTGCCAGCAGCTCCCGGGACACTTCACCCCTCCACTTT. Translated: CASSSRDTSPLHF.

The J gene is TRBJ2-3, the V gene TRBV14, with D perhaps TRBD1 (6 bases). V was clipped by 1 base and J by 2 bases, with 22 bases between them. Germline CDR1 SGHDN, CDR2 FVKESK. The CDR3 length is 19 residues. The CDR3 reads CASSQASVRGHGYTDTQYF. The DNA for the CDR3 is TGTGCCAGCAGCCAAGCATCGGTTAGGGGACACGGATACACAGATACGCAGTATTTT.

Note on this clonotype: At one end, the junction sequence differs from germline, possibly due to a read error. The chain couples TRBV12-3 or TRBV12-4 to TRBJ2-3; 13 nucleotides align to TRBD2. The CDR3 loop spans 16 amino acids. CDR3 coding DNA: TGTGTCAGCAGTCTGTCGGGACTAGCGGGGACAGATACGCAGTATTTT. Its protein is CVSSLSGLAGTDTQYF.

Many counts were recorded for this clonotype. The rearrangement joins TRBV3-1 to TRBJ2-1, with D possibly TRBD2 on 6 matching bases. This CDR3 has 16 amino acids. V lost 0 bases and J lost 2, with 11 bases in between. Germline CDR1 and CDR2: LGHDT and YNNKEL (reference sequence). In DNA form, the CDR3 reads TGTGCCAGCAGCCAAGATTTAGCGGACGCCTACAATGAGCAGTTCTTC. Its protein is CASSQDLADAYNEQFF.

About this clonotype itself: A single base separates this from a much larger clone, so it may be a read error. The chain uses TRBV12-3 or TRBV12-4 and TRBJ2-7; D call uncertain. The V and J ends lost 5 bases and 7 bases respectively, with 12 bases between them. This CDR3 is 12 amino acids long. The CDR3: CASSGLGGEQYF. The CDR3 DNA is TGTGCCAGCAGTGGGCTCGGCGGTGAGCAGTACTTC.

Many counts were recorded for this clonotype. The gene calls are TRBV12-3 or TRBV12-4 and TRBJ1-2; possibly TRBD1 for D (6 bases). V lost 1 base, J lost 4 bases, and 10 bases lay in between. The CDR3 is made up of 14 amino acids. DNA of the CDR3: TGTGCCAGCAGTTTAGGTGCAGGGGCCTATGGCTACACCTTC. It translates to CASSLGAGAYGYTF.

The J gene is TRBJ1-1, the V gene TRBV6-2 or TRBV6-3, with D possibly TRBD1 on 5 matching bases. Germline-derived CDR1 and CDR2 are MNHEY and SVGEGT. Trimming cost V 4 bases and J 4 bases, with 10 bases left between them. This CDR3 is 13 amino acids long. This CDR3 reads CASSLGVATEAFF. The CDR3 DNA sequence: TGTGCCAGCAGTTTGGGGGTGGCCACTGAAGCTTTCTTT.

This chain uses TRBV12-3 or TRBV12-4 with TRBJ1-6; 7 bases are shared with TRBD1. V lost 4 bases, J lost 6 bases, and 3 bases stayed unmatched. This CDR3 is 14 amino acids long. In DNA, the CDR3 is TGTGCCAGCAGTTCAGGGGGAAGTAATTCACCCCTCCACTTT. Translated, it gives CASSSGGSNSPLHF.

This clonotype was picked up a small number of times. The CDR3 is CASSSTGRYYTGELFF. In DNA, the CDR3 is TGTGCCAGCAGTTCGACAGGTCGATATTACACCGGGGAGCTGTTTTTT. The rearrangement uses TRBV28 and TRBJ2-2; TRBD1 is a possible D gene (6 bases). The germline gives CDR1 MDHEN, CDR2 SYDVKM. The V gene lost 4 bases and the J gene lost 3 bases, with 15 bases spanning the gap. This CDR3 has 16 residues.

This clonotype was seen more than once but under ten times. This rearrangement joins TRBV5-5 to TRBJ1-5, with 8 bases that match TRBD1. CDR1 is SGHKS, CDR2 YYEKEE, per germline (reference sequence). The CDR3 is made up of 14 amino acids. V was clipped by 3 bases and J by 9 bases; unmatched bases: 8. CDR3 sequence: CASSWGTGGRPQHF. CDR3 DNA: TGTGCCAGCAGCTGGGGTACAGGGGGACGGCCCCAGCATTTT.

This clonotype has at least ten counts. The CDR3 loop reads CSARDTSGGFYNEQFF. In DNA, the CDR3 is TGCAGTGCTAGAGATACGAGCGGGGGGTTTTACAATGAGCAGTTCTTC. V and J are TRBV20-1 and TRBJ2-1; 9 bases agree with TRBD2. There are 16 residues in the CDR3. Germline values: CDR1 DFQATT, CDR2 SNEGSKA (reference sequence). J gave up 4 bases and V 0 bases, and 7 bases lay outside the gene matches.